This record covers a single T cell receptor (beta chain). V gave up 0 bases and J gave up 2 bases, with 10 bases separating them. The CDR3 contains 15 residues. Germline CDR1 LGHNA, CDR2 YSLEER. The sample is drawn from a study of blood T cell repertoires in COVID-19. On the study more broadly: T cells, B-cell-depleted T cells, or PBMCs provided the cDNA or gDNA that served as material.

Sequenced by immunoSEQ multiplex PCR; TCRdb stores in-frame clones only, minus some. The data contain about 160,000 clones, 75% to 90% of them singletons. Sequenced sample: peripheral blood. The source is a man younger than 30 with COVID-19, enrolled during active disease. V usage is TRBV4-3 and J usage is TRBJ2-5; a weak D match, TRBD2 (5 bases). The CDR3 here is CASSQEGSDQETQYF. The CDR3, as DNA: TGCGCCAGCAGCCAAGAGGGGAGCGATCAAGAGACCCAGTACTTC.